These 27 T cell receptor beta chains originate from one sample sequenced in a study of shared clonotypes between healthy human individuals. CD8 cells regarded as naive lacked CD45RO, were positively chosen for CCR7, and omitted terminally differentiated effector memory CD45RA+ cells. Profiled with immunoSEQ multiplex PCR; TCRdb holds only in-frame clones, not every one. The repertoire holds about 2.1 million clones, about 93% seen once, with 1.5% to 2% in the top ten. The sequencing input was naive CD8+ T cells from PBMCs. All receptors come from a man aged 18 to 30 in good health. Some clones in this sample may be carry-over from other donors' samples.

The chain uses TRBV28 and TRBJ2-1, with TRBD2 matching 10 bases. Germline-derived CDR1 and CDR2 are MDHEN and SYDVKM. With 8 bases clipped from V and 3 bases from J, the junction kept 10 bases outside the gene matches. The CDR3 contains 16 residues. The CDR3 nucleotides read TGTGCCAGCGGCAGGGGAGCGGGAGGGCTCTACAATGAGCAGTTCTTC. Its translation is CASGRGAGGLYNEQFF.

This chain links TRBV19 with TRBJ2-7; possible D gene TRBD1, 5 bases. There are 15 residues in the CDR3. Deletions cut 5 bases from V and 3 bases from J, with 17 bases between. CDR1 LNHDA and CDR2 SQIVND come from the germline V gene (reference sequence). CDR3 protein: CASSFLADSFYEQYF. The CDR3 nucleotides are TGTGCCAGTAGTTTCTTGGCCGACAGCTTCTACGAGCAGTACTTC. The full variable domain, with the rest looked up from reference TRBV19 and TRBJ2-7, is DGGITQSPKYLFRKEGQNVTLSCEQNLNHDAMYWYRQDPGQGLRLIYYSQIVNDFQKGDIAEGYSVSREKKESFPLTVTSAQKNPTAFYLCASSFLADSFYEQYFGPGTRLTVT.

The rearrangement links TRBV19 to TRBJ1-1; 7 bases fit TRBD1. The CDR3 runs to 15 residues. Germline V gene data show CDR1 as LNHDA and CDR2 as SQIVND (reference sequence). V was clipped by 6 bases and J by 5 bases; unmatched bases: 12. In DNA, the CDR3 is TGTGCCAGTAGCCTTCGACAGGGAATACGAACTGAAGCTTTCTTT. It is translated as CASSLRQGIRTEAFF.

V gene TRBV9 combines with J gene TRBJ2-6; D might be TRBD1 or TRBD2, each matching 5 bases. The germline V gene has CDR1 SGDLS and CDR2 YYNGEE. Trimming took off 3 bases at V and 1 base at J, with 20 bases between the two ends. This CDR3 spans 19 amino acids. DNA of the CDR3: TGTGCCAGCAGCGCCCCACGGGGCTTCCTTGGGTCTGGGGCCAACGTCCTGACTTTC. Amino acid sequence: CASSAPRGFLGSGANVLTF. The complete variable domain, with remaining parts taken from reference TRBV9 and TRBJ2-6, reads DSGVTQTPKHLITATGQRVTLRCSPRSGDLSVYWYQQSLDQGLQFLIQYYNGEERAKGNILERFSAQQFPDLHSELNLSSLELGDSALYFCASSAPRGFLGSGANVLTFGAGSRLTVL.

This rearrangement joins TRBV27 to TRBJ2-1; D call uncertain. Trimming took off 6 bases at V and 6 bases at J, with 12 bases between the two ends. Per germline, CDR1 MNHEY and CDR2 SMNVEV (reference sequence). The CDR3 extends over 13 amino acids. This CDR3 is CASSPLLANEQFF. DNA of the CDR3: TGTGCCAGCAGCCCACTCCTGGCCAATGAGCAGTTCTTC.

The gene calls are TRBV18 and TRBJ2-7; 7 positions match TRBD1. V lost 3 bases to trimming and J lost 3 bases; unmatched junction nucleotides: 11. Germline V gene lookup returns CDR1 KGHSH and CDR2 LQKENI. The CDR3 is made up of 16 amino acids. CDR3 nucleotide sequence: TGTGCCAGCTCACCCGGCACCGGGGACAGCTACTACGAGCAGTACTTC. Protein sequence: CASSPGTGDSYYEQYF.

Worth noting for this clone: Other DNA sequences from this sample encode an identical CDR3 as well. CDR3 coding DNA: TGTGCCAGCAGTTTGGGTTTGGGCAATCAGCCCCAGCATTTT. It is translated as CASSLGLGNQPQHF. V usage is TRBV28 and J usage is TRBJ1-5; D remains unclear. Germline CDR1 and CDR2: MDHEN and SYDVKM. This CDR3 has 14 amino acids. The V end was cut by 3 bases, the J end by 2 bases, with 8 bases between.

The CDR3 reads CATSSTGEQFF. CDR3 nucleotides: TGTGCCACCAGCAGCACAGGGGAGCAGTTCTTC. V and J are TRBV15 and TRBJ2-1; a weak D match, TRBD1 (6 bases). V was cut by 3 bases and J by 10 bases, with 7 bases left in between. This CDR3 spans 11 amino acids. CDR1 is LNHNV, CDR2 YYDKDF, per germline (reference sequence).

The chain uses TRBV9 and TRBJ2-7; TRBD1 might be the D (5 bases). The CDR3 runs to 13 residues. V was clipped by 3 bases and J by 3 bases, with 10 bases between them. Germline CDR1 and CDR2: SGDLS and YYNGEE. DNA for the CDR3: TGTGCCAGCAGCGGCCAAGACAGCTACGAGCAGTACTTC. The encoded protein is CASSGQDSYEQYF.

The V call is TRBV9, the J call TRBJ1-3; tentative D call: TRBD1 (6 bases). CDR1 and CDR2 from the germline V gene are SGDLS and YYNGEE. The V gene lost 2 bases and the J gene lost 3 bases, with 12 bases spanning the gap. The CDR3 covers 15 residues. The CDR3 loop is CASSVGYRDGNTIYF. DNA of the CDR3: TGTGCCAGCAGCGTTGGATACAGGGATGGAAACACCATATATTTT.

Details on this clone: One end of the junction varies from germline; a read error may be responsible. V is TRBV5-6 and J is TRBJ1-1; 7 positions agree with TRBD1. CDR3 length: 13 amino acids. Germline V CDR1 and CDR2: SGHDT, YYEEEE. This CDR3 reads CASSLQGGTGAFF. The CDR3 nucleotides read TGTGCCAGCAGCTTGCAGGGGGGGACTGGAGCTTTCTTT.

The rearrangement links TRBV7-8 to TRBJ1-1, with D tentatively TRBD1 (5 bases). This CDR3 region has 14 residues. V was trimmed by 5 bases and J by 0 bases, leaving 10 bases between them. Germline V gene data show CDR1 as SGHVS and CDR2 as FQNEAQ. The CDR3 DNA reads TGTGCCAGCAGCGTCGACAGAATGAACACTGAAGCTTTCTTT. Translating gives CASSVDRMNTEAFF.

The gene calls are TRBV6-5 and TRBJ2-3; 8 nucleotides line up with TRBD2. Looked up from germline, CDR1 is MNHEY and CDR2 is SVGAGI. CDR3 length equals 15 residues. After removal of 5 bases from V and 0 bases from J, the junction contained 4 bases not matched to a gene. CDR3 nucleotide sequence: TGTGCCAGCAGTGGCTGGACTAGCAGCACAGATACGCAGTATTTT. Translation gives CASSGWTSSTDTQYF.

J is TRBJ1-2 and V is TRBV4-3; D might be TRBD1 (6 bases). The V and J ends lost 0 bases and 2 bases respectively, with 10 bases between them. Germline assignment: CDR1 LGHNA and CDR2 YSLEER. The CDR3 loop spans 15 amino acids. CDR3 amino acids: CASSQDHGTNYGYTF. In DNA form, the CDR3 reads TGCGCCAGCAGCCAAGATCATGGGACAAACTATGGCTACACCTTC.

The genes are TRBV7-8 and TRBJ2-2, with D possibly being TRBD1 (6 bases). Trimming took 4 bases from V and 7 from J, leaving 16 bases between them. Germline-derived CDR1 and CDR2 are SGHVS and FQNEAQ. CDR3 length: 15 amino acids. In nucleotides, the CDR3 is TGTGCCAGCAGCTCCCGGGACAAGCGTATCGGGGAGCTGTTTTTT. Its translation is CASSSRDKRIGELFF. The complete variable domain, with remaining parts taken from reference TRBV7-8 and TRBJ2-2, reads GAGVSQSPRYKVAKRGQDVALRCDPISGHVSLFWYQQALGQGPEFLTYFQNEAQLDKSGLPSDRFFAERPEGSVSTLKIQRTQQEDSAVYLCASSSRDKRIGELFFGEGSRLTVL.

This chain joins TRBV25-1 and TRBJ2-5; a possible D gene is TRBD1 (6 bases). The CDR3 totals 16 residues. Germline assignment: CDR1 MGHDK and CDR2 SYGVNS. V lost 0 bases, J lost 1 base, and 12 bases lay in between. In DNA, the CDR3 is TGTGCCAGCAGTGAATACCGAACAGGGTCCCAAGAGACCCAGTACTTC. Amino acid sequence: CASSEYRTGSQETQYF.

The chain recombines TRBV27 with TRBJ2-5; TRBD1 might be the D (6 bases). The germline V gene has CDR1 MNHEY and CDR2 SMNVEV (reference sequence). Between the trimmed V and J ends, which lost 2 bases and 4 bases, there was a span of 11 bases. This CDR3 contains 14 residues. The chain's CDR3 is CASSLRQDRETQYF. CDR3 sequence (DNA): TGTGCCAGCAGTTTAAGACAGGACCGAGAGACCCAGTACTTC.

This sequence joins TRBV5-8 and TRBJ2-5; D unclear. V was shortened by 0 bases and J by 5 bases, with 11 bases between the two germline ends. Germline values: CDR1 SGHTS, CDR2 YDEGEE. CDR3 length equals 14 residues. The CDR3: CASSLAPRLETQYF. CDR3 DNA sequence: TGTGCCAGCAGCTTGGCACCGCGCTTGGAGACCCAGTACTTC.

The rearrangement uses TRBV6-1 and TRBJ1-4; the D gene is possibly TRBD1 (5 bases). Trimming cost V 1 base and J 5 bases, with 17 bases left between them. Per germline, CDR1 MNHNS and CDR2 SASEGT. The CDR3 has 17 residues. DNA of the CDR3: TGTGCCAGCAGTGAAGAGGTGGGACCCTGGCAGAATGAAAAACTGTTTTTT. This codes for CASSEEVGPWQNEKLFF.

The CDR3 coding sequence is TGTGCCAGCAGTGTTAACGACAGGGGTGGCAATCAGCCCCAGCATTTT. As protein: CASSVNDRGGNQPQHF. The chain uses TRBV6-1 and TRBJ1-5; 8 positions agree with TRBD1. This CDR3 spans 16 amino acids. V lost 4 bases and J lost 2; bases outside the gene matches: 7. CDR1 MNHNS and CDR2 SASEGT come from the germline V gene.

The rearrangement uses TRBV7-9 and TRBJ2-3; 10 nucleotides line up with TRBD2. Trimming removed 10 bases from V and 0 bases from J; junction bases left unmatched: 10. The CDR3 extends over 16 amino acids. Germline V gene data show CDR1 as SEHNR and CDR2 as FQNEAQ (reference sequence). The CDR3 nucleotides are TGTGCCACCGAAAGAGGGACTAGCGAGAGCACAGATACGCAGTATTTT. It yields the protein CATERGTSESTDTQYF.

The CDR3 spells CASTRDGVLTLEAFF. CDR3 DNA sequence: TGTGCCAGCACCAGAGACGGGGTGCTCACACTTGAAGCTTTCTTT. V gene TRBV7-9 combines with J gene TRBJ1-1; D call uncertain. CDR1 is SEHNR, CDR2 FQNEAQ, per germline (reference sequence). The V end lost 7 bases, the J end lost 7 bases, and 22 bases lay between the germline ends. The CDR3 runs 15 residues.

This clone was counted a single time. V usage is TRBV18 and J usage is TRBJ2-3, with 7 positions matching TRBD1. This CDR3 region has 16 residues. Per germline, CDR1 KGHSH and CDR2 LQKENI. After removal of 2 bases from V and 1 base from J, the junction contained 6 bases not matched to a gene. The CDR3: CASSPLTGQGTDTQYF. CDR3 sequence (DNA): TGTGCCAGCTCACCATTGACAGGGCAAGGCACAGATACGCAGTATTTT.

The rearrangement uses TRBV27 and TRBJ1-1; D call uncertain. The germline V and J ends were trimmed by 1 base and 2 bases, with 11 bases remaining between them. CDR1 is MNHEY and CDR2 is SMNVEV in the germline V gene (reference sequence). The CDR3 runs 15 residues. The CDR3 reads CASSLLSVANTEAFF. The DNA for the CDR3 is TGTGCCAGCAGTTTATTGTCCGTAGCTAACACTGAAGCTTTCTTT.

The chain combines TRBV7-9 with TRBJ1-6; the D is unclear. The germline gives CDR1 SEHNR, CDR2 FQNEAQ (reference sequence). V shed 4 bases and J shed 0 bases, with 4 bases lying between them. The CDR3 sequence is 14 residues long. The CDR3 sequence is CASSSNSYNSPLHF. CDR3 bases: TGTGCCAGCAGCTCCAACTCCTATAATTCACCCCTCCACTTT.

The chain couples TRBV7-8 to TRBJ2-2; 8 positions match TRBD1. The CDR3 has 16 amino acids. V lost 1 base to trimming and J lost 2 bases; unmatched junction nucleotides: 3. Germline V lookup: CDR1 SGHVS, CDR2 FQNEAQ. The CDR3 sequence is CASSLVTGVNTGELFF. The DNA for the CDR3 is TGTGCCAGCAGCTTAGTGACAGGGGTCAACACCGGGGAGCTGTTTTTT. The variable domain in full, with the rest retrieved from reference TRBV7-8 and TRBJ2-2, is GAGVSQSPRYKVAKRGQDVALRCDPISGHVSLFWYQQALGQGPEFLTYFQNEAQLDKSGLPSDRFFAERPEGSVSTLKIQRTQQEDSAVYLCASSLVTGVNTGELFFGEGSRLTVL.

This chain uses TRBV4-1 with TRBJ1-1; the D is unclear. Germline lookup yields CDR1 MGHRA and CDR2 YSYEKL. V lost 5 bases and J lost 0, with 16 bases in between. This CDR3 is 16 amino acids long. The CDR3 region has the DNA TGCGCCAGCAGCGCCTTTCCCGGGAGTATGAACACTGAAGCTTTCTTT. Residues: CASSAFPGSMNTEAFF.